This T cell receptor (beta chain) appears in the sequencing data of a study of T cells in Graves' hyperthyroidism and ophthalmopathy. TCR beta CDR3 regions were amplified from RNA. An initial round of RT-PCR targeting the TCR CDR3 relied on the HTBI primer set. From the multiplex PCR reads, TCRdb called clonotypes with MiXCR, one entry per CDR3 protein. The sample consists of a few hundred thousand distinct CDR3 sequences, 12% to 15% of them appearing once. This clonotype was observed many times. Its antigen is not known. V was pared by 6 bases and J by 2 bases, with 4 bases of the junction left unmatched. This CDR3 has 12 residues. In germline, CDR1 is DFQATT, CDR2 SNEGSKA (reference sequence). Overall study results and limits: A 13 V-J signature model discriminated ophthalmopathy versus stable hyperthyroidism.

Ophthalmopathy patients had Clinical Activity Score at least 3, NOSPECS grade at least 4, duration under 3 months. The specimen sequenced was blood. This chain connects TRBV20-1 to TRBJ2-7, with 7 nucleotides matching TRBD1. This clonotype originated in a woman aged 55-69 years with Graves' ophthalmopathy. CDR3 sequence: CSAKGQTYEQYF. The CDR3 nucleotides read TGCAGTGCGAAGGGACAGACCTACGAGCAGTACTTC.